Listed below are T cell receptor beta chains from one sample, sequenced in a study of T cells in Graves' hyperthyroidism and ophthalmopathy. MiXCR, applied by TCRdb to the multiplex PCR reads, yields one record per CDR3 protein. This table holds fewer than 650,000 distinct CDR3 sequences, less than 15% found once. The sequencing sample was made of blood. These receptors originate from a woman in her 40s with Graves' hyperthyroidism. The CDR3 runs from the conserved cysteine through the conserved F or W. Fields, in order: V gene, J gene, clone size, D gene, CDR3 protein, CDR3 DNA. A D gene is named only where the DNA matches it firmly. Clone size appears in some rows only: once, few, many, or a class for an expanded clone.

v_gene: TRBV7-8; j_gene: TRBJ2-5; abundance: NA; d_gene: NA; CDR3aa: CASSWRLGQVEETQYF; CDR3nt: TGTGCCAGCAGCTGGCGCCTTGGACAAGTCGAAGAGACCCAGTACTTC
v_gene: TRBV24-1; j_gene: TRBJ2-1; abundance: NA; d_gene: NA; CDR3aa: CATSDLASGGSYNEQFF; CDR3nt: TGTGCCACCAGTGATTTGGCGTCTGGGGGTTCCTACAATGAGCAGTTCTTC
v_gene: TRBV6-2/TRBV6-3; j_gene: TRBJ2-1; abundance: many; d_gene: NA; CDR3aa: CASSYGVPDYNEQFF; CDR3nt: TGTGCCAGCAGTTACGGCGTCCCAGACTACAATGAGCAGTTCTTC
v_gene: TRBV7-9; j_gene: TRBJ2-1; abundance: many; d_gene: TRBD1; CDR3aa: CASSLPGTADNEQFF; CDR3nt: TGTGCCAGCAGCCTGCCCGGGACAGCGGACAATGAGCAGTTCTTC
v_gene: TRBV15; j_gene: TRBJ2-5; abundance: NA; d_gene: TRBD1; CDR3aa: CATSRGDRVLETQYF; CDR3nt: TGTGCCACCAGCAGAGGCGACAGGGTATTGGAGACCCAGTACTTC
v_gene: TRBV5-8; j_gene: TRBJ2-5; abundance: NA; d_gene: TRBD2; CDR3aa: CASSLDGGTGGETQYF; CDR3nt: TGTGCCAGCAGCTTGGATGGCGGGACGGGAGGAGAGACCCAGTACTTC
v_gene: TRBV2; j_gene: TRBJ1-5; abundance: many; d_gene: NA; CDR3aa: CASSEGPTGNQPQHF; CDR3nt: TGTGCCAGCAGTGAAGGTCCGACAGGCAATCAGCCCCAGCATTTT
v_gene: TRBV29-1; j_gene: TRBJ1-2; abundance: many; d_gene: NA; CDR3aa: CSVVRVQGYGYTF; CDR3nt: TGCAGCGTTGTACGTGTACAGGGCTATGGCTACACCTTC
v_gene: TRBV10-2; j_gene: TRBJ2-7; abundance: NA; d_gene: TRBD1; CDR3aa: CASKGQGSTYEQYF; CDR3nt: TGCGCCAGCAAAGGACAGGGGAGTACCTACGAGCAGTACTTC
v_gene: TRBV6-6; j_gene: TRBJ2-7; abundance: many; d_gene: NA; CDR3aa: CASSYSPDRSYEQYF; CDR3nt: TGTGCCAGCAGTTACTCTCCGGACCGCTCCTACGAGCAGTACTTC
v_gene: TRBV9; j_gene: TRBJ2-1; abundance: few; d_gene: NA; CDR3aa: CASSVSRASSIDEQFF; CDR3nt: TGTGCCAGCAGCGTTTCTAGGGCTAGCTCTATTGATGAGCAGTTCTTC
v_gene: TRBV6-1; j_gene: TRBJ2-7; abundance: many; d_gene: NA; CDR3aa: CASGTSSYEQYF; CDR3nt: TGTGCCAGCGGGACAAGCTCCTACGAGCAGTACTTC
v_gene: TRBV12-3/TRBV12-4; j_gene: TRBJ1-1; abundance: NA; d_gene: NA; CDR3aa: CVSSFAVNTEAFF; CDR3nt: TGTGTCAGCAGTTTTGCGGTGAACACTGAAGCTTTCTTT
v_gene: TRBV7-9; j_gene: TRBJ2-1; abundance: few; d_gene: NA; CDR3aa: CASSLAGPLLEQFF; CDR3nt: TGTGCCAGCAGCTTGGCGGGACCTTTACTCGAGCAGTTCTTC
v_gene: TRBV30; j_gene: TRBJ2-3; abundance: many; d_gene: NA; CDR3aa: CAWSPGQSTDTQYF; CDR3nt: TGTGCCTGGAGTCCAGGACAGAGCACAGATACGCAGTATTTT
v_gene: TRBV7-7; j_gene: TRBJ2-5; abundance: many; d_gene: NA; CDR3aa: CASSWGEVETQYF; CDR3nt: TGTGCTAGCAGCTGGGGGGAGGTGGAGACCCAGTACTTC
v_gene: TRBV19; j_gene: TRBJ2-7; abundance: many; d_gene: TRBD2; CDR3aa: CASSQPGRGRTSYEQYF; CDR3nt: TGTGCCTCCTCCCAGCCAGGGCGCGGGAGGACATCCTACGAGCAGTACTTC
v_gene: TRBV9; j_gene: TRBJ2-3; abundance: many; d_gene: TRBD2; CDR3aa: CASSVGAGDGTDTQYF; CDR3nt: TGTGCCAGCAGCGTAGGTGCGGGAGACGGAACAGATACGCAGTATTTT
v_gene: TRBV15; j_gene: TRBJ1-1; abundance: few; d_gene: NA; CDR3aa: CATSTEAEAFF; CDR3nt: TGTGCCACCAGCACCGAGGCTGAAGCTTTCTTT
v_gene: TRBV27; j_gene: TRBJ1-5; abundance: few; d_gene: NA; CDR3aa: CASRRTDRSNQPQHF; CDR3nt: TGTGCCAGCAGGAGGACAGATCGAAGCAATCAGCCCCAGCATTTT
v_gene: TRBV4-1; j_gene: TRBJ2-1; abundance: NA; d_gene: NA; CDR3aa: CASSQEGSGVAYNEQFF; CDR3nt: TGCGCCAGCAGCCAAGAAGGATCGGGAGTGGCCTACAATGAGCAGTTCTTC
v_gene: TRBV7-2; j_gene: TRBJ2-1; abundance: many; d_gene: TRBD2; CDR3aa: CASSPSNSGRAYNEQFF; CDR3nt: TGTGCCAGCAGTCCGAGTAATAGCGGGAGGGCCTACAATGAGCAGTTCTTC
v_gene: TRBV3-1; j_gene: TRBJ1-4; abundance: few; d_gene: NA; CDR3aa: CASSQGFGSEKLFF; CDR3nt: TGTGCCAGCAGCCAGGGATTTGGCAGTGAAAAACTGTTTTTT
v_gene: TRBV5-1; j_gene: TRBJ2-5; abundance: few; d_gene: NA; CDR3aa: CASSLAGLPIQETQYF; CDR3nt: TGCGCCAGCAGCTTGGCCGGTCTTCCCATTCAAGAGACCCAGTACTTC
v_gene: TRBV28; j_gene: TRBJ2-2; abundance: many; d_gene: NA; CDR3aa: CASTTTRGIANTGELFF; CDR3nt: TGTGCCAGCACCACTACTCGAGGAATCGCGAACACCGGGGAGCTGTTTTTT
v_gene: TRBV5-1; j_gene: TRBJ2-5; abundance: few; d_gene: NA; CDR3aa: CASSLEPVSGETQYF; CDR3nt: TGCGCCAGCAGCTTGGAGCCGGTCTCGGGAGAGACCCAGTACTTC
v_gene: TRBV20-1; j_gene: TRBJ1-5; abundance: few; d_gene: TRBD1; CDR3aa: CSARETPGQGWQPQHF; CDR3nt: TGCAGTGCTAGAGAAACTCCGGGACAGGGGTGGCAGCCCCAGCATTTT
v_gene: TRBV5-1; j_gene: TRBJ2-2; abundance: many; d_gene: NA; CDR3aa: CASSSPFGSNTGELFF; CDR3nt: TGCGCCAGCAGCTCCCCGTTCGGATCGAACACCGGGGAGCTGTTTTTT
v_gene: TRBV20-1; j_gene: TRBJ2-7; abundance: many; d_gene: TRBD2; CDR3aa: CSAGTSGRSSYEQYF; CDR3nt: TGCAGTGCCGGGACTAGCGGGAGGAGCTCCTACGAGCAGTACTTC
v_gene: TRBV28; j_gene: TRBJ2-1; abundance: many; d_gene: TRBD2; CDR3aa: CASSWTSGSYEQFF; CDR3nt: TGTGCCAGCAGCTGGACTAGCGGGAGCTATGAGCAGTTCTTC
v_gene: TRBV3-1; j_gene: TRBJ2-7; abundance: many; d_gene: NA; CDR3aa: CASSPLVAGKEQYF; CDR3nt: TGTGCCAGCAGCCCCCTTGTCGCAGGAAAGGAGCAGTACTTC
v_gene: TRBV28; j_gene: TRBJ2-2; abundance: NA; d_gene: NA; CDR3aa: CASSYGGTNTGELFF; CDR3nt: TGTGCCAGCAGCTACGGCGGAACGAACACCGGGGAGCTGTTTTTT
v_gene: TRBV28; j_gene: TRBJ2-7; abundance: NA; d_gene: NA; CDR3aa: CASSLTPGGPSYEQYF; CDR3nt: TGTGCCAGCAGTCTCACTCCAGGGGGGCCTTCCTACGAGCAGTACTTC
v_gene: TRBV28; j_gene: TRBJ2-7; abundance: many; d_gene: NA; CDR3aa: CASSLGKGGQYF; CDR3nt: TGTGCCAGCAGTTTGGGTAAAGGGGGGCAGTACTTC
v_gene: TRBV19; j_gene: TRBJ1-1; abundance: few; d_gene: NA; CDR3aa: CASAGAPREAFF; CDR3nt: TGTGCCAGTGCAGGGGCTCCGAGGGAGGCTTTCTTT
v_gene: TRBV20-1; j_gene: TRBJ2-1; abundance: many; d_gene: NA; CDR3aa: CSASSSNNEQFF; CDR3nt: TGCAGTGCTAGCTCTAGTAACAATGAGCAGTTCTTC
v_gene: TRBV12-3/TRBV12-4; j_gene: TRBJ2-7; abundance: many; d_gene: NA; CDR3aa: CASTPGGWEQYF; CDR3nt: TGTGCCAGCACCCCTGGCGGGTGGGAGCAGTACTTC
v_gene: TRBV20-1; j_gene: TRBJ2-5; abundance: many; d_gene: TRBD2; CDR3aa: CSALLAGGSGTQYF; CDR3nt: TGCAGTGCCCTACTAGCGGGAGGTTCCGGGACCCAGTACTTC
v_gene: TRBV7-8; j_gene: TRBJ2-2; abundance: many; d_gene: TRBD2; CDR3aa: CASSRTSGNSGELFF; CDR3nt: TGTGCCAGCAGCCGGACTAGCGGGAACAGCGGGGAGCTGTTTTTT
v_gene: TRBV29-1; j_gene: TRBJ2-5; abundance: many; d_gene: TRBD1; CDR3aa: CSVVFLRGSETQYF; CDR3nt: TGCAGCGTTGTATTCCTCAGGGGGAGTGAGACCCAGTACTTC
v_gene: TRBV7-8; j_gene: TRBJ2-1; abundance: many; d_gene: TRBD2; CDR3aa: CASSFLIAGWDEQFF; CDR3nt: TGTGCCAGCAGCTTTTTAATAGCGGGATGGGATGAGCAGTTCTTC
v_gene: TRBV7-6; j_gene: TRBJ2-1; abundance: NA; d_gene: NA; CDR3aa: CASSRDLWNEQFF; CDR3nt: TGTGCCAGCAGCCGGGACCTGTGGAATGAGCAGTTCTTC
v_gene: TRBV20-1; j_gene: TRBJ1-2; abundance: NA; d_gene: TRBD1; CDR3aa: CSARTGGDYGYTF; CDR3nt: TGCAGTGCTCGGACAGGGGGCGACTATGGCTACACCTTC
v_gene: TRBV7-2; j_gene: TRBJ2-1; abundance: many; d_gene: TRBD2; CDR3aa: CASSLGVAGTEQFF; CDR3nt: TGTGCCAGCAGCTTAGGAGTAGCGGGCACTGAGCAGTTCTTC
v_gene: TRBV5-6; j_gene: TRBJ2-1; abundance: many; d_gene: NA; CDR3aa: CASSLDVGNEQFF; CDR3nt: TGTGCCAGCAGCTTGGACGTGGGTAATGAGCAGTTCTTC
v_gene: TRBV18; j_gene: TRBJ1-2; abundance: many; d_gene: NA; CDR3aa: CASSPPAYEVETGYTF; CDR3nt: TGTGCCAGCTCACCACCTGCTTATGAAGTCGAGACGGGCTACACCTTC
v_gene: TRBV11-2; j_gene: TRBJ2-5; abundance: NA; d_gene: TRBD1; CDR3aa: CASSLDPGGRETQYF; CDR3nt: TGTGCCAGCAGCTTAGACCCAGGGGGCCGTGAGACCCAGTACTTC
v_gene: TRBV9; j_gene: TRBJ2-7; abundance: few; d_gene: TRBD1; CDR3aa: CASSPGQGKYEQYF; CDR3nt: TGTGCCAGCAGTCCGGGACAGGGGAAATACGAGCAGTACTTC